Sequencing of this TCR beta chain was carried out in a study of blood T cell repertoires in COVID-19. About the study: The analysed material was cDNA or gDNA that came from T cells, B-cell-depleted T cells, or PBMCs.

This clone is a singleton in its sample. TCRdb's copy holds only in-frame clones and misses some; the assay was immunoSEQ multiplex PCR. The sample comprises around 380,000 clones, roughly 77% of which are singletons, and 0.85% to 1.3% rests with the top ten. The J segment lost 6 bases and the V segment lost 2 bases, leaving 6 bases of the junction unmatched. The CDR3 contains 15 residues. Germline V gene lookup returns CDR1 MNHEY and CDR2 SVGEGT. The sequenced material came from peripheral blood. This clonotype was obtained from a human donor with acute or convalescent COVID-19. The donor label of this sample is uncertain. The chain is built from TRBV6-2 or TRBV6-3 and TRBJ2-7; 11 bases line up with TRBD2. The CDR3 DNA reads as TGTGCCAGCAGTTACGGGACTAGCGGACTTGCCGAGCAGTACTTC. It translates to CASSYGTSGLAEQYF.